These 20 T cell receptor beta chains originate from one sample sequenced in a study of cytomegalovirus exposure and HLA in healthy donors. PCR employed 60 Vbeta and 13 Jbeta primers. The method was immunoSEQ multiplex PCR; TCRdb's version includes in-frame clones alone and lacks a portion of them. The sample includes over 55,000 clones, roughly 67% seen only once; the top ten take 6.5% to 8%. The specimen was PBMCs. The receptor set was obtained from a man in his forties or fifties in good health and CMV-seropositive.

The rearrangement links TRBV9 to TRBJ1-6; D is ambiguous. Germline CDR1 SGDLS, CDR2 YYNGEE. The CDR3 is 15 residues long. Trimming removed 0 bases from V and 6 bases from J, with 10 bases in between. CDR3 bases: TGTGCCAGCAGCGTAGGCCGGGTTCCTAATTCACCCCTCCACTTT. Translation gives CASSVGRVPNSPLHF.

This sequence joins TRBV18 and TRBJ1-2; 11 positions match TRBD1. Germline CDR1 is KGHSH and CDR2 is LQKENI. This CDR3 contains 16 residues. V lost 5 bases to trimming and J lost 4 bases; unmatched junction nucleotides: 9. CDR3 in amino acids: CASSTGPGQGGYGYTF. DNA of the CDR3: TGTGCCAGCTCAACCGGACCGGGACAGGGGGGCTATGGCTACACCTTC.

The chain links TRBV5-6 to TRBJ2-3; D is possibly TRBD2 (5 bases). This CDR3 is 13 amino acids long. Germline CDR1 SGHDT, CDR2 YYEEEE. With 5 bases removed from V and 1 base from J, the gap between germline ends came to 8 bases. CDR3 in DNA: TGTGCCAGCAGTCGAGGGCGCACAGATACGCAGTATTTT. This sequence encodes CASSRGRTDTQYF.

The chain combines TRBV7-8 with TRBJ1-3; 7 bases are a match to TRBD1. Germline-derived CDR1 and CDR2 are SGHVS and FQNEAQ. The V segment lost 2 bases and the J segment 3 bases; nucleotides outside the gene matches: 4. This CDR3 is built from 15 residues. The CDR3 loop is CASSLRQGGGNTIYF. Here the CDR3 DNA reads TGTGCCAGCAGCTTAAGACAGGGAGGTGGAAACACCATATATTTT. The full variable domain, rest sourced from reference TRBV7-8 and TRBJ1-3, is GAGVSQSPRYKVAKRGQDVALRCDPISGHVSLFWYQQALGQGPEFLTYFQNEAQLDKSGLPSDRFFAERPEGSVSTLKIQRTQQEDSAVYLCASSLRQGGGNTIYFGEGSWLTVV.

This clone has just one count. The rearrangement joins TRBV5-1 to TRBJ2-5, with D possibly matching TRBD2 (6 bases). The CDR3 has 14 residues. V was trimmed by 0 bases and J by 5 bases, leaving 11 bases between them. Germline lookup yields CDR1 SGHRS and CDR2 YFSETQ. CDR3 DNA: TGCGCCAGCAGCTTGGCTCCAGGGAGGGAGACCCAGTACTTC. Its protein product is CASSLAPGRETQYF.

The gene calls are TRBV30 and TRBJ1-6; tentatively, D is TRBD1 (6 bases). CDR3 length equals 16 residues. V was cut by 2 bases and J by 7 bases, with 18 bases left in between. The germline V gene encodes CDR1 GTSNPN and CDR2 SVGIG (reference sequence). The CDR3 loop is CAWSYPTGATNSPLHF. The CDR3 DNA reads TGTGCCTGGAGTTACCCGACAGGCGCAACCAATTCACCCCTCCACTTT. Drawing the rest from reference TRBV30 and TRBJ1-6, the complete variable domain is SQTIHQWPATLVQPVGSPLSLECTVEGTSNPNLYWYRQAAGRGLQLLFYSVGIGQISSEVPQNLSASRPQDRQFILSSKKLLLSDSGFYLCAWSYPTGATNSPLHFGNGTRLTVT.

The gene calls are TRBV15 and TRBJ1-4, with D possibly TRBD1 on 6 matching bases. The CDR3 length is 14 residues. V was trimmed by 0 bases and J by 8 bases, leaving 10 bases between them. Germline V gene sequence: CDR1 LNHNV, CDR2 YYDKDF (reference sequence). Here the CDR3 reads CATSREIGQEKLFF. In DNA form, the CDR3 reads TGTGCCACCAGCAGAGAGATCGGACAGGAAAAACTGTTTTTT.

V is TRBV4-3 and J is TRBJ1-4, with 8 positions matching TRBD1. V was clipped by 0 bases and J by 7 bases; unmatched bases: 19. Germline V CDR1 and CDR2: LGHNA, YSLEER. This CDR3 spans 20 amino acids. Here the CDR3 DNA reads TGCGCCAGCAGCCAAGATGGAGGGGCAGGGGGCGGGATAAGGGGTGAAAAACTGTTTTTT. Its protein is CASSQDGGAGGGIRGEKLFF.

The rearrangement uses TRBV4-1 and TRBJ2-7; D may be TRBD1 (5 bases). Between the trimmed V and J ends, which lost 0 bases and 2 bases, there was a span of 11 bases. The V gene's germline CDR1 is MGHRA and CDR2 YSYEKL. CDR3 size: 15 residues. This CDR3 is CASSQESQVAYEQYF. The CDR3 DNA sequence: TGCGCCAGCAGCCAAGAATCACAGGTAGCCTACGAGCAGTACTTC.

The chain uses TRBV5-1 and TRBJ2-5; 7 nucleotides align to TRBD2. The trim removed 3 bases at V and 2 bases at J, leaving 16 bases unmatched. The CDR3 length is 18 residues. From germline, CDR1 is SGHRS and CDR2 YFSETQ. In DNA form, the CDR3 reads TGCGCCAGCAGCTGGGCTCCCCGGGGAGGGGCCACACAAGAGACCCAGTACTTC. This translates into CASSWAPRGGATQETQYF.

This chain joins TRBV7-2 and TRBJ1-1; 7 bases are shared with TRBD1. Germline V gives CDR1 SGHTA, CDR2 FQGNSA. This CDR3 is 13 amino acids long. V dropped 5 bases and J dropped 5; count of bases not matched to a gene: 5. The CDR3 reads CASSVIRGTEAFF. CDR3 nucleotides: TGTGCCAGCAGCGTCATCAGGGGGACTGAAGCTTTCTTT.

The CDR3 loop is CSVGGSGSPYEQYF. For the CDR3, the DNA is TGCAGCGTTGGGGGTAGCGGGTCCCCCTACGAGCAGTACTTC. The chain employs TRBV29-1 and TRBJ2-7; TRBD2 matches at 7 bases. CDR3 length equals 14 residues. Germline CDR1 SQVTM, CDR2 ANQGSEA. V lost 4 bases to trimming and J lost 2 bases; unmatched junction nucleotides: 8.

The V and J genes are TRBV7-2 and TRBJ1-2; 7 positions match TRBD1. V shed 5 bases, J shed 8 bases, and the junction held 5 bases outside the gene matches. In germline, CDR1 is SGHTA, CDR2 FQGNSA. CDR3 length: 12 amino acids. Here the CDR3 DNA reads TGTGCCAGCAGCGGAGACAGGGCAGGCTACACCTTC. It specifies CASSGDRAGYTF.

There are a few counts of this clone. The chain is built from TRBV7-2 and TRBJ2-7; D may be TRBD1 (5 bases). CDR3 length equals 14 residues. V was trimmed by 5 bases and J by 6 bases, leaving 17 bases between them. Germline CDR1 reads SGHTA; CDR2 reads FQGNSA. This chain's CDR3 is CASSRLSGQSEQYF. CDR3 bases: TGTGCCAGCAGCCGTCTGTCAGGGCAATCCGAGCAGTACTTC. Full variable domain (missing parts from reference TRBV7-2 and TRBJ2-7): GAGVSQSPSNKVTEKGKDVELRCDPISGHTALYWYRQSLGQGLEFLIYFQGNSAPDKSGLPSDRFSAERTGGSVSTLTIQRTQQEDSAVYLCASSRLSGQSEQYFGPGTRLTVT.

The rearrangement joins TRBV5-6 to TRBJ2-5; D gene uncertain. V was clipped by 4 bases and J by 2 bases, with 15 bases between them. CDR3 length: 15 residues. Germline CDR1 and CDR2: SGHDT and YYEEEE. The chain's CDR3 is CASSLRLSPQETQYF. The CDR3, as DNA: TGTGCCAGCAGCCTCCGGTTGTCACCGCAAGAGACCCAGTACTTC. The whole variable domain, filled in from reference TRBV5-6 and TRBJ2-5, reads DAGVTQSPTHLIKTRGQQVTLRCSPKSGHDTVSWYQQALGQGPQFIFQYYEEEERQRGNFPDRFSGHQFPNYSSELNVNALLLGDSALYLCASSLRLSPQETQYFGPGTRLLVL.

In this sample, this clone turned up a few times. J is TRBJ2-3 and V is TRBV9; TRBD2 agrees at 11 bases. CDR1 SGDLS and CDR2 YYNGEE come from the germline V gene. Trimming took 4 bases from V and 5 from J; bases not matched to a gene: 9. CDR3 size: 16 residues. CDR3 sequence (DNA): TGTGCCAGCAGCTCTAGAGGGCTAGCGGGAGGAGATACGCAGTATTTT. Residues: CASSSRGLAGGDTQYF.

The chain links TRBV7-3 to TRBJ2-1; 7 bases map to TRBD1. Germline V gives CDR1 SGHTA, CDR2 FQGTGA. This CDR3 is built from 13 residues. The J segment lost 3 bases and the V segment lost 6 bases, leaving 2 bases of the junction unmatched. The CDR3 sequence is CASSRGLYNEQFF. CDR3 coding DNA: TGTGCCAGCAGTAGGGGGCTCTACAATGAGCAGTTCTTC.

The chain has TRBV7-3 and TRBJ2-1, with a tentative D call TRBD1 (7 bases). Trimming cost V 5 bases and J 4 bases, with 21 bases left between them. This CDR3 spans 17 amino acids. CDR1 is SGHTA, CDR2 FQGTGA, per germline. CDR3 in DNA: TGTGCCAGCAGCCCTGACAGGGTCGGAGGGAGTTACAATGAGCAGTTCTTC. Its translation: CASSPDRVGGSYNEQFF.

This chain uses TRBV5-1 with TRBJ2-7; 8 nucleotides agree with TRBD2. CDR3 length equals 14 residues. Germline V gene sequence: CDR1 SGHRS, CDR2 YFSETQ. Losses at the gene ends were 2 bases for V and 4 bases for J; bases not matched to a gene: 5. The CDR3 bases are TGCGCCAGCAGCTTAGAGGGGACTAGGTACGAGCAGTACTTC. This encodes CASSLEGTRYEQYF.

To note about this clone: Other DNA sequences in this specimen translate into the identical CDR3. The V gene is TRBV14, the J gene TRBJ2-2; TRBD1 aligns across 8 bases. V lost 4 bases to trimming and J lost 5 bases; unmatched junction nucleotides: 3. CDR3 size: 14 residues. Germline CDR1 is SGHDN and CDR2 is FVKESK. CDR3 protein: CASSPRTGTGELFF. The DNA for the CDR3 is TGTGCCAGCAGCCCCCGGACAGGGACCGGGGAGCTGTTTTTT.